This T cell receptor (beta chain) was sequenced during a study of blood T cell repertoires in COVID-19. Looking at the study overall: Samples came from the United States, Italy and Spain, spanning acute and convalescent COVID-19.

The data were produced by immunoSEQ multiplex PCR, yet TCRdb's version contains in-frame clones alone and is incomplete. The sample includes some 200,000 clones, 89% of them seen just once. Sequencing input: peripheral blood. This sequence originates from a woman between 35 and 50 years old with acute or convalescent COVID-19.

The CDR3, as DNA: TGCGCCAGCAGCTCCGGGACAGGGAGTTTTGGGTACACCTTC. Translating it yields CASSSGTGSFGYTF. The chain links TRBV5-1 to TRBJ1-2, with 9 bases matching TRBD1. The CDR3 has 14 residues. V shed 3 bases and J 11 bases; nucleotides not matched to a gene: 11. The germline CDR1 and CDR2 sequences are SGHRS and YFSETQ.